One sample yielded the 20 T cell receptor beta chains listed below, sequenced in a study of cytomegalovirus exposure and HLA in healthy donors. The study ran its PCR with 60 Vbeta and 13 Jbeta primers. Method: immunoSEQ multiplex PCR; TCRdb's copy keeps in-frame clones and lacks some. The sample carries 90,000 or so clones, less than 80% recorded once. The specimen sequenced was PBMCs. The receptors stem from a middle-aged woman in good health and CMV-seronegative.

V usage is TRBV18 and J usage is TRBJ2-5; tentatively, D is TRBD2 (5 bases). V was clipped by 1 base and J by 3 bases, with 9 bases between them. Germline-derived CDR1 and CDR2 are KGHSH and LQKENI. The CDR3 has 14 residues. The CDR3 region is CASSPRYGEETQYF. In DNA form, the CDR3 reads TGTGCCAGCTCACCACGTTACGGGGAAGAGACCCAGTACTTC.

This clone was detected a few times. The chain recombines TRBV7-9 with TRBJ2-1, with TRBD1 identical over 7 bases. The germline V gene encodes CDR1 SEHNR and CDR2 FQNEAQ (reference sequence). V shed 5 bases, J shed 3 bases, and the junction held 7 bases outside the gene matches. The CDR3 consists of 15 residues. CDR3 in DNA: TGTGCCAGCAGCCATTTACAGGGGATCTACAATGAGCAGTTCTTC. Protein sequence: CASSHLQGIYNEQFF.

In DNA, the CDR3 is TGTGCCAGCAGCACAACAGGGACAGATACGCAGTATTTT. Translating it yields CASSTTGTDTQYF. The chain is built from TRBV5-4 and TRBJ2-3, with D tentatively TRBD1 (6 bases). Between the trimmed V and J ends, which lost 4 bases and 3 bases, there was a span of 9 bases. The CDR3 covers 13 residues. Germline CDR1 is SGHNT and CDR2 is YYREEE (reference sequence).

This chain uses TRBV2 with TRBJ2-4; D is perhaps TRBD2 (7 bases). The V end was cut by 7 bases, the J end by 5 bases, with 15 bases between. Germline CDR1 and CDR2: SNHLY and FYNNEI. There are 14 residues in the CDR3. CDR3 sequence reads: CASKSREGENIQYF. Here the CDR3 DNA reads TGTGCCAGCAAATCCAGGGAGGGGGAAAACATTCAGTACTTC.

CDR3 loop: CASRAPTGALNEQFF. For the CDR3, the DNA is TGTGCCAGCAGGGCGCCAACAGGGGCCCTCAATGAGCAGTTCTTC. This chain joins TRBV6-6 and TRBJ2-1; 7 positions match TRBD1. This CDR3 has 15 amino acids. The germline CDR1 and CDR2 sequences are MNHNY and SVGAGI (reference sequence). Trimming cost V 6 bases and J 6 bases; bases outside gene matches: 11.

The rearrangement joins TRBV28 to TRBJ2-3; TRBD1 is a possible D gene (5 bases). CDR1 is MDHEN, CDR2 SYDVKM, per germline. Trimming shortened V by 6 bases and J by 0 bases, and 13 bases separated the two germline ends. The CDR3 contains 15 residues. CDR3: CASSQDISSTDTQYF. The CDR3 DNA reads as TGTGCCAGCAGCCAGGACATCTCTAGCACAGATACGCAGTATTTT.

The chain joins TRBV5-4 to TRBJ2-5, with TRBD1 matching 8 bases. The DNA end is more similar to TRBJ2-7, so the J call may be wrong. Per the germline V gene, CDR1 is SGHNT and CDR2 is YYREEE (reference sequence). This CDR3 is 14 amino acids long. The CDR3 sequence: CASSARQGRHEQYF. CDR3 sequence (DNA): TGTGCCAGCAGCGCGAGACAGGGGAGGCACGAGCAGTACTTC.

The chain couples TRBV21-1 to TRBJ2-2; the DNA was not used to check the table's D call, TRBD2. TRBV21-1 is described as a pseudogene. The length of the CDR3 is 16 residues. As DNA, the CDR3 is TGTGCCAGCAGCAGGCATGGGAGACCCTCCTCCGGGGAGCTGTTTTTT. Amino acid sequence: CASSRHGRPSSGELFF.

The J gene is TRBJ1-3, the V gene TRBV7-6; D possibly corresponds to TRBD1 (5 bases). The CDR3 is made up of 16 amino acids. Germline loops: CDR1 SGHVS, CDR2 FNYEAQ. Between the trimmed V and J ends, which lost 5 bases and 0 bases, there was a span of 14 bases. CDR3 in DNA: TGTGCCAGCAGCGCGTTAGGGGTCTACTCTGGAAACACCATATATTTT. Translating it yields CASSALGVYSGNTIYF.

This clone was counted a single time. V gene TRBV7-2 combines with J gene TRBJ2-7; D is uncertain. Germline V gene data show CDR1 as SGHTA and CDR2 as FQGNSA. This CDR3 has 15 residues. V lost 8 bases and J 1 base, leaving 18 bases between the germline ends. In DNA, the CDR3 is TGTGCCAGCCGTGAAGGCTCCGGAGTATCCTACGAGCAGTACTTC. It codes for CASREGSGVSYEQYF. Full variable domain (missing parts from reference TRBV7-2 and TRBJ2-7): GAGVSQSPSNKVTEKGKDVELRCDPISGHTALYWYRQSLGQGLEFLIYFQGNSAPDKSGLPSDRFSAERTGGSVSTLTIQRTQQEDSAVYLCASREGSGVSYEQYFGPGTRLTVT.

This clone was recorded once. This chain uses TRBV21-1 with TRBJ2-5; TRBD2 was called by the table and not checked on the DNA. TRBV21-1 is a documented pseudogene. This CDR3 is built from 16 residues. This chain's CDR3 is CASSKQPGSLGETQYF. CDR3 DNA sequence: TGTGCCAGCAGCAAACAACCGGGTTCTCTAGGAGAGACCCAGTACTTC.

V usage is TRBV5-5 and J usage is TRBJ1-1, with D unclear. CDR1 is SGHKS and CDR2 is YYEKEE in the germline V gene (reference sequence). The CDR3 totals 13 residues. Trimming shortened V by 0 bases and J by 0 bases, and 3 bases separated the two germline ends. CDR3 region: CASSLDLNTEAFF. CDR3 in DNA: TGTGCCAGCAGCTTGGACTTGAACACTGAAGCTTTCTTT.

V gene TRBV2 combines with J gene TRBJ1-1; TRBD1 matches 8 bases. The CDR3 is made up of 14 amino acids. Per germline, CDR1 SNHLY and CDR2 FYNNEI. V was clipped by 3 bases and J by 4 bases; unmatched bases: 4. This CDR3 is CASSDTRGLTEAFF. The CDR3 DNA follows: TGTGCCAGCAGTGATACCAGGGGGCTCACTGAAGCTTTCTTT.

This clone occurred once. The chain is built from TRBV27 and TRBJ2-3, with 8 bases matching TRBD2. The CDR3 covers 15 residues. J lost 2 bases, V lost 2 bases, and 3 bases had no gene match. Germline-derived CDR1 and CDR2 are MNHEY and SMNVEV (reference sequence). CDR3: CASSLPSGPTDTQYF. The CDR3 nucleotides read TGTGCCAGCAGTTTACCTAGCGGGCCCACAGATACGCAGTATTTT.

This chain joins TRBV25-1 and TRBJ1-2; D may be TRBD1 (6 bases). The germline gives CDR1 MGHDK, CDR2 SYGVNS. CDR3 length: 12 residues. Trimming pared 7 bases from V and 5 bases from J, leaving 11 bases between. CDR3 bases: TGTGCCAGCAAACAGGGCGCATATGGCTACACCTTC. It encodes CASKQGAYGYTF.

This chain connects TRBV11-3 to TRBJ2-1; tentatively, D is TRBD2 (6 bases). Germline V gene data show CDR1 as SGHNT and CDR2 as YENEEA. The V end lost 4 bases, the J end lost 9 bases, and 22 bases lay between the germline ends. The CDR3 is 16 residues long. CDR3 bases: TGTGCCAGCAGCTCCAGCCCTGGCGGGGCCCCGGGTGAGCAGTTCTTC. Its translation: CASSSSPGGAPGEQFF.

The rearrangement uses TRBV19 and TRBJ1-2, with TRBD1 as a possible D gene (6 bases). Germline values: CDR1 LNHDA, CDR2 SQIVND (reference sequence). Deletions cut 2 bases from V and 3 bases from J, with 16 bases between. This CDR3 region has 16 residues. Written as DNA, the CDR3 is TGTGCCAGTAGTATAAGCCGGGGACACCTCTACTATGGCTACACCTTC. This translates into CASSISRGHLYYGYTF.

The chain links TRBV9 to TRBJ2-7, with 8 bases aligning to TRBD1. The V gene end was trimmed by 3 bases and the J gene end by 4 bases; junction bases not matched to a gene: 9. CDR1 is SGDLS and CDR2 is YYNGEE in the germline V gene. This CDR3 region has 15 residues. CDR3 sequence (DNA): TGTGCCAGCAGCGGACAACAGGGGGTAGCGTACGAGCAGTACTTC. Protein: CASSGQQGVAYEQYF.

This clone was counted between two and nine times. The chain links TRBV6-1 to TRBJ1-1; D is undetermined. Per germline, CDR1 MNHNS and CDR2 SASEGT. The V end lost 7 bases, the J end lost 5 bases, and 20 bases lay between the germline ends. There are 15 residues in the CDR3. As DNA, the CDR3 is TGTGCCAGCACTTTGTTCTGGGCAGGCGGGACTGAAGCTTTCTTT. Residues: CASTLFWAGGTEAFF.

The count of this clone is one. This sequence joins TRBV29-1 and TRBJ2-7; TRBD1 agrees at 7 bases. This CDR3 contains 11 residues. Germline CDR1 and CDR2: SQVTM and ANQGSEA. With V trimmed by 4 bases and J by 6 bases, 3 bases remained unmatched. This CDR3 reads CSVGQGGEQYF. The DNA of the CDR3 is TGCAGCGTTGGACAGGGTGGCGAGCAGTACTTC.